This is a list of T cell receptor beta chains from one sample in a study of OX40 agonist ivuxolimab in advanced cancers. Data came from immunoSEQ multiplex PCR; TCRdb stores just in-frame clones and leaves some out. The sample has 77,000 or so clones; 87% are singletons. Sequenced material: CD4+ or CD8+ T cells sorted from blood, taken in a trial of the OX40 agonist ivuxolimab. Receptors were obtained from an adult with an advanced solid tumor such as melanoma, head and neck, liver or kidney cancer. Both conserved end residues are part of each CDR3. D genes are given only for firm matches. Only part of the rows carry a size: once, few, many, or a class if the clone is expanded.

V	size	D	J	CDR3	DNA
TRBV7-3	.	TRBD2	TRBJ2-3	CASSSSGVSTDTQYF	TGTGCCAGCAGCTCTAGCGGGGTTAGCACAGATACGCAGTATTTT
TRBV9	.	TRBD2	TRBJ2-3	CASSVAGGRDTQYF	TGTGCCAGCAGCGTAGCGGGGGGGCGGGATACGCAGTATTTT
TRBV4-3	.	.	TRBJ2-1	CASSQDPLGATYNEQFF	TGCGCCAGCAGCCAAGATCCTTTAGGGGCCACCTACAATGAGCAGTTCTTC
TRBV14	.	.	TRBJ2-3	CASSQVTDTQYF	TGTGCCAGCAGCCAAGTTACAGATACGCAGTATTTT
TRBV19	.	.	TRBJ2-1	CASNMGGPLSDEQFF	TGTGCCAGTAACATGGGGGGCCCTCTGAGCGATGAGCAGTTCTTC
TRBV2	.	TRBD2	TRBJ2-3	CASRGRLAGTDTQYF	TGTGCCAGCAGGGGCAGACTAGCGGGCACAGATACGCAGTATTTT
TRBV2	.	TRBD1	TRBJ2-7	CASSEAGQGIEQYF	TGTGCCAGCAGTGAAGCCGGACAGGGCATTGAGCAGTACTTC
TRBV4-3	.	.	TRBJ1-2	CASSRTGNHGYTF	TGCGCCAGCAGCCGCACAGGGAACCATGGCTACACCTTC
TRBV2	.	TRBD1	TRBJ1-3	CASSGTSTGGSTIYF	TGTGCCAGCAGTGGGACGAGTACAGGGGGCAGTACCATATATTTT
TRBV5-5	.	TRBD1	TRBJ2-7	CASSLERQGLEQYF	TGTGCCAGCAGTCTCGAAAGACAGGGCCTCGAGCAGTACTTC
TRBV15	.	.	TRBJ1-1	CATSREVNTEAFF	TGTGCCACCAGCAGAGAGGTGAACACTGAAGCTTTCTTT
TRBV14	.	TRBD1	TRBJ1-2	CASSPTGGSGGYTF	TGTGCCAGCAGCCCCACAGGGGGCTCGGGAGGCTACACCTTC
TRBV4-3	once	.	TRBJ1-1	CASSLLRGYMNTEAFF	TGCGCCAGCAGTCTTTTAAGGGGGTACATGAACACTGAAGCTTTCTTT
TRBV19	.	.	TRBJ2-5	CASRPGHIGTQYF	TGTGCCAGTAGACCGGGACATATCGGGACCCAGTACTTC
TRBV5-1	.	TRBD1	TRBJ1-3	CASSLGATGGPGNTIYF	TGCGCCAGCAGCTTGGGGGCAACAGGGGGACCTGGAAACACCATATATTTT
TRBV4-2	.	.	TRBJ1-1	CASSRMSGNTEAFF	TGTGCCAGCAGCCGGATGAGTGGGAACACTGAAGCTTTCTTT
TRBV28	.	.	TRBJ1-1	CASSQIGGNTEAFF	TGTGCCAGCAGTCAAATCGGGGGGAACACTGAAGCTTTCTTT
TRBV11-2	.	.	TRBJ2-5	CASSLGTGVVETQYF	TGTGCCAGCAGCTTAGGTACGGGAGTAGTGGAGACCCAGTACTTC
TRBV5-6	.	.	TRBJ2-7	CASSLEGVYEQYF	TGTGCCAGCAGCTTGGAGGGCGTATACGAGCAGTACTTC
TRBV7-2	.	TRBD2	TRBJ2-3	CASSSWGGWTDTQYF	TGTGCCAGCAGCTCATGGGGGGGATGGACAGATACGCAGTATTTT
TRBV5-1	.	.	TRBJ2-2	CASSQGRNTGELFF	TGCGCCAGCAGTCAAGGTCGTAACACCGGGGAGCTGTTTTTT
TRBV5-1	.	.	TRBJ2-5	CASSTWTGGSETQYF	TGCGCCAGCAGCACCTGGACAGGAGGGTCAGAGACCCAGTACTTC
TRBV30	.	.	TRBJ1-2	CAWSVRDGYTF	TGTGCCTGGAGTGTACGTGATGGCTACACCTTC
TRBV28	.	.	TRBJ1-4	CASGSPNEKLFF	TGTGCCAGCGGAAGTCCTAATGAAAAACTGTTTTTT
TRBV11-3	.	TRBD1	TRBJ2-7	CASSQGTGGAGEQYF	TGTGCCAGCAGCCAAGGGACAGGGGGCGCGGGGGAGCAGTACTTC
TRBV6-6	.	.	TRBJ2-1	CASRRLALSYNEQFF	TGTGCCAGCAGGAGGCTAGCGCTTTCCTACAATGAGCAGTTCTTC
TRBV2	.	.	TRBJ1-2	CASSETGTHGYTF	TGTGCCAGCAGTGAAACAGGGACACATGGCTACACCTTC
TRBV2	.	.	TRBJ1-3	CASSEGGNTIYF	TGTGCCAGCAGTGAGGGAGGAAACACCATATATTTT
TRBV20-1	.	.	TRBJ1-2	CSASYGYGYTF	TGCAGTGCTAGCTACGGATATGGCTACACCTTC
TRBV27	.	.	TRBJ1-2	CASSLDPRWAGGYTF	TGTGCCAGCAGTTTAGACCCGAGGTGGGCCGGTGGCTACACCTTC
TRBV6-5	.	.	TRBJ1-2	CASRRTSTRIYGYTF	TGTGCCAGCAGACGCACCTCTACACGGATCTATGGCTACACCTTC
TRBV7-6	.	TRBD2	TRBJ2-5	CASSLEIPGTSGRARQETQYF	TGTGCCAGCAGCTTAGAAATCCCAGGGACTAGCGGGAGGGCCAGGCAAGAGACCCAGTACTTC
TRBV5-8	.	.	TRBJ1-6	CASSDFRGVDNSPLHF	TGTGCCAGCAGCGACTTCAGGGGAGTCGATAATTCACCCCTCCACTTT
TRBV7-6	.	TRBD1	TRBJ2-3	CASSYRTGGADTQYF	TGTGCCAGCAGCTACCGGACAGGGGGCGCAGATACGCAGTATTTT
TRBV14	.	.	TRBJ1-2	CASSQGVRLSGYTF	TGTGCCAGCAGCCAAGGTGTCAGGCTTTCAGGCTACACCTTC
TRBV5-1	.	.	TRBJ1-6	CASSVGQPTSPLHF	TGCGCCAGCTCAGTCGGCCAGCCGACATCACCCCTCCACTTT
TRBV5-4	.	TRBD2	TRBJ2-3	CASSAGLAGEADTQYF	TGTGCCAGCAGCGCTGGACTAGCGGGAGAAGCAGATACGCAGTATTTT
TRBV10-2	once	.	TRBJ1-1	CASSVDPEATEAFF	TGCGCCAGCAGTGTGGACCCTGAGGCCACTGAAGCTTTCTTT
TRBV25-1	.	.	TRBJ1-2	CASSAGVYGYTF	TGTGCCAGCAGTGCAGGGGTCTATGGCTACACCTTC
TRBV19	.	.	TRBJ2-7	CASSRAHPDEQYF	TGTGCCAGTAGTCGGGCCCACCCAGACGAGCAGTACTTC